These T cell receptor beta chains were read from a single sample in a study of cytomegalovirus exposure and HLA in healthy donors. TCRdb's copy holds only in-frame clones and misses some; the assay was immunoSEQ multiplex PCR. This table has about 210,000 clones, 70% to 80% appearing once. Sequences were obtained from PBMCs. These receptors were taken from a male donor in good health and CMV-seropositive. The CDR3 runs from the conserved cysteine through the conserved F or W. The D gene is left open where the match is weak. Clone size is given for some rows only: seen once, a few or many times, or a class if the clone is expanded.

TRBV5-1	TRBD2	.	TRBJ2-2	CASSPSGRDTGELFF	TGCGCCAGCAGCCCTAGCGGGAGGGACACCGGGGAGCTGTTTTTT
TRBV5-5	.	.	TRBJ2-1	CASSPEGNEQFF	TGTGCCAGCAGCCCGGAGGGGAATGAGCAGTTCTTC
TRBV7-2	.	.	TRBJ2-1	CASSLGQLNEQFF	TGTGCCAGCAGCTTAGGACAGCTCAATGAGCAGTTCTTC
TRBV29-1	.	once	TRBJ1-5	CSVAGQGNQPQHF	TGCAGCGTTGCGGGACAAGGCAATCAGCCCCAGCATTTT
TRBV21-1	.	.	TRBJ2-7	CASSGTDTYEQYF	TGTGCCAGCAGTGGGACAGATACCTACGAGCAGTACTTC
TRBV7-2	TRBD1	.	TRBJ1-2	CASSLADRIYGYTF	TGTGCCAGCAGCTTAGCGGACAGGATCTATGGCTACACCTTC
TRBV5-1	.	.	TRBJ2-3	CASSLRASADTQYF	TGCGCCAGCAGCTTGAGAGCGAGCGCGGATACGCAGTATTTT
TRBV9	TRBD1	.	TRBJ1-2	CASSTRDREWTGYGYTF	TGTGCCAGCAGCACTCGGGACAGGGAGTGGACTGGCTATGGCTACACCTTC
TRBV7-9	.	.	TRBJ1-4	CASSLGTGGEKLFF	TGTGCCAGCAGCTTAGGGACGGGCGGGGAAAAACTGTTTTTT
TRBV4-3	TRBD2	few	TRBJ2-3	CASSQGSSGGAPDTQYF	TGCGCCAGCAGCCAGGGATCGAGCGGGGGGGCCCCAGATACGCAGTATTTT
TRBV6-1	TRBD2	once	TRBJ2-7	CASSEGGNEQYF	TGTGCCAGCAGTGAGGGAGGGAACGAGCAGTACTTC
TRBV11-3	.	.	TRBJ2-1	CASVKGLDSYNEQFF	TGTGCCAGCGTGAAGGGGCTAGACTCCTACAATGAGCAGTTCTTC
TRBV27	.	few	TRBJ2-4	CASSLTGLAKNIQYF	TGTGCCAGCAGTCTTACCGGACTAGCCAAAAACATTCAGTACTTC
TRBV10-3	TRBD1	.	TRBJ1-1	CAISDKGTAVCEAFF	TGTGCCATCAGTGATAAGGGGACAGCTGTTTGTGAAGCTTTCTTT
TRBV18	.	.	TRBJ1-1	CASSPITRGTEAFF	TGTGCCAGCTCACCGATTACTAGGGGGACTGAAGCTTTCTTT
TRBV19	.	.	TRBJ1-1	CATGLQGNTEAFF	TGTGCCACAGGACTCCAAGGGAACACTGAAGCTTTCTTT
TRBV7-6	TRBD2	few	TRBJ2-5	CASSLAQGSGVSKTQYF	TGTGCCAGCAGCTTAGCGCAGGGTAGCGGGGTGTCGAAGACCCAGTACTTC
TRBV28	.	.	TRBJ2-7	CASSLPGPYEQYF	TGTGCCAGCAGTTTACCAGGTCCCTACGAGCAGTACTTC
TRBV11-3	.	.	TRBJ2-7	CASSLAGDEQYF	TGTGCCAGCAGCCTAGCCGGGGACGAGCAGTACTTC
TRBV18	TRBD1	.	TRBJ1-2	CASSPTRGQATNYGYTF	TGTGCCAGCTCACCCACGCGAGGACAGGCGACGAACTATGGCTACACCTTC
TRBV6-6	TRBD1	once	TRBJ1-2	CASSSRQGRPYGYTF	TGTGCCAGCAGTTCCCGACAGGGTCGCCCCTATGGCTACACCTTC
TRBV5-1	.	.	TRBJ1-4	CASSFGVEGELFF	TGCGCCAGCAGCTTTGGGGTAGAGGGAGAACTGTTTTTT
TRBV4-1	.	.	TRBJ2-1	CASSQENFNSYNEQFF	TGCGCCAGCAGCCAAGAAAACTTCAACTCCTACAATGAGCAGTTCTTC
TRBV18	.	.	TRBJ2-7	CASSPGLTLYEQYF	TGTGCCAGCTCACCAGGACTGACTCTCTACGAGCAGTACTTC
TRBV4-2	.	.	TRBJ2-7	CASSYGDLPYEQYF	TGTGCCAGCAGTTACGGCGACTTGCCCTACGAGCAGTACTTC